These T cell receptor beta chains were read from a single sample in a study of control samples from healthy donors and cancer patients. Repertoires were generated with immunoSEQ multiplex PCR, while TCRdb's copy carries only in-frame clones and drops some. This sample has approximately 89,000 clones, with 86% found just once. What was sequenced was blood. These receptors were taken from a man aged 25 to 40 in good health. The CDR3 runs from the conserved cysteine through the conserved F or W. Fields, in order: clone size, D gene, V gene, J gene, CDR3 DNA, CDR3 protein. D genes are given only for firm matches. Size tells how often a clone was seen (once, few, many) or the class of an expanded clone, and some rows leave it out.

clone size: NA; D gene: NA; V gene: TRBV6-4; J gene: TRBJ1-1; CDR3 DNA: TGTGCCAGCAGTGTTCAGGGGAACACTGAAGCTTTCTTT; CDR3 protein: CASSVQGNTEAFF
clone size: NA; D gene: NA; V gene: TRBV10-2; J gene: TRBJ1-1; CDR3 DNA: TGCGCCAGCAGTGGAGCAGGGGAAAAGGCTGAAGCTTTCTTT; CDR3 protein: CASSGAGEKAEAFF
clone size: NA; D gene: TRBD2; V gene: TRBV3-1/TRBV3-2; J gene: TRBJ2-5; CDR3 DNA: TGTGCCAGCAGCAGACTAGCGGGGGCCGGGCAAGAGACCCAGTACTTC; CDR3 protein: CASSRLAGAGQETQYF
clone size: NA; D gene: NA; V gene: TRBV24-1; J gene: TRBJ2-4; CDR3 DNA: TGTGCCACCAGTGCCCAGGACAGCGGAAGCTCCAAAAACATTCAGTACTTC; CDR3 protein: CATSAQDSGSSKNIQYF
clone size: NA; D gene: NA; V gene: TRBV12-2; J gene: TRBJ2-1; CDR3 DNA: TGTGCAAGTCGCTTAGCGCTAATAGCGGGGGGGATACCGAGGTACAATGAGCAGTTCTTC; CDR3 protein: CASRLALIAGGIPRYNEQFF
clone size: once; D gene: NA; V gene: TRBV5-1; J gene: TRBJ2-1; CDR3 DNA: TGCGCCAGCAGCGCCGAATATGACAGCTCCTACAATGAGCAGTTCTTC; CDR3 protein: CASSAEYDSSYNEQFF
clone size: few; D gene: TRBD1; V gene: TRBV10-3; J gene: TRBJ2-3; CDR3 DNA: TGTGCCATCAGTGTACTACAAGGGGGCGCGACAGATACGCAGTATTTT; CDR3 protein: CAISVLQGGATDTQYF
clone size: NA; D gene: NA; V gene: TRBV5-4; J gene: TRBJ2-7; CDR3 DNA: TGTGCCAGCAGCTCCCGGACCTCCTACGAGCAGTACTTC; CDR3 protein: CASSSRTSYEQYF
clone size: once; D gene: NA; V gene: TRBV9; J gene: TRBJ2-1; CDR3 DNA: TGTGCCAGCAGCGTGACTGGACGGATGAGCAATGAGCAGTTCTTC; CDR3 protein: CASSVTGRMSNEQFF
clone size: NA; D gene: NA; V gene: TRBV7-8; J gene: TRBJ1-2; CDR3 DNA: TGTGCCAGCAGCTTAAAGGGACCCAAGGGAGGCTATGGCTACACCTTC; CDR3 protein: CASSLKGPKGGYGYTF
clone size: few; D gene: NA; V gene: TRBV9; J gene: TRBJ1-5; CDR3 DNA: TGTGCCAGCAGCGTCCTCCTGGGGGGCAGGCCGGGTCAGCCCCAGCATTTT; CDR3 protein: CASSVLLGGRPGQPQHF
clone size: NA; D gene: NA; V gene: TRBV19; J gene: TRBJ2-3; CDR3 DNA: TGTGCCAGTAGTGCGGCTCTCACAGATACGCAGTATTTT; CDR3 protein: CASSAALTDTQYF
clone size: NA; D gene: NA; V gene: TRBV7-8; J gene: TRBJ1-5; CDR3 DNA: TGTGCCAGCAGCTCACACCAGGGTCAGCCCCAGCATTTT; CDR3 protein: CASSSHQGQPQHF
clone size: NA; D gene: NA; V gene: TRBV29-1; J gene: TRBJ2-5; CDR3 DNA: TGCAGCGTTGACCGGTTCAGGACCCAGTACTTC; CDR3 protein: CSVDRFRTQYF
clone size: NA; D gene: NA; V gene: TRBV7-7; J gene: TRBJ2-3; CDR3 DNA: TGTGCTAGCAGCCCCGGGCCGGGGCTCGAACACGGGGATACGCAGTATTTT; CDR3 protein: CASSPGPGLEHGDTQYF
clone size: NA; D gene: TRBD1; V gene: TRBV19; J gene: TRBJ1-2; CDR3 DNA: TGTGCCAGTAGTATGGGACAGGGGGGCTATGGCTACACCTTC; CDR3 protein: CASSMGQGGYGYTF
clone size: NA; D gene: TRBD1; V gene: TRBV6-5; J gene: TRBJ1-1; CDR3 DNA: TGTGCCAGCAGACCGGACAGGGGCACTGAAGCTTTCTTT; CDR3 protein: CASRPDRGTEAFF
clone size: NA; D gene: NA; V gene: TRBV4-1; J gene: TRBJ1-1; CDR3 DNA: TGCGCCAGCAGCCAAGAGGACAGAAACACTGAAGCTTTCTTT; CDR3 protein: CASSQEDRNTEAFF
clone size: NA; D gene: NA; V gene: TRBV6-5; J gene: TRBJ2-2; CDR3 DNA: TGTGCCAGCAGTTACTCGACACAGCCCGGCCCCGGGGAGCTGTTTTTT; CDR3 protein: CASSYSTQPGPGELFF
clone size: once; D gene: NA; V gene: TRBV5-1; J gene: TRBJ1-3; CDR3 DNA: TGCGCCAGCAGCTTGGCCGTGCAAAATGGAAACACCATATATTTT; CDR3 protein: CASSLAVQNGNTIYF
clone size: NA; D gene: NA; V gene: TRBV4-2; J gene: TRBJ2-3; CDR3 DNA: TGTGCCAGCAGCCAAGTGGGCACAGATACGCAGTATTTT; CDR3 protein: CASSQVGTDTQYF
clone size: NA; D gene: NA; V gene: TRBV10-1; J gene: TRBJ2-6; CDR3 DNA: TGCGCCAGCAGTGAATCAGGAGTCCTTACCCTTGGGGCCAACGTCCTGACTTTC; CDR3 protein: CASSESGVLTLGANVLTF
clone size: NA; D gene: TRBD1; V gene: TRBV19; J gene: TRBJ2-7; CDR3 DNA: TGTGCCAGTAGTATCGGGACAGGATACGAGCAGTACTTC; CDR3 protein: CASSIGTGYEQYF
clone size: NA; D gene: NA; V gene: TRBV19; J gene: TRBJ2-3; CDR3 DNA: TGTGCCAGTAGTATTGCTAGCACAGATACGCAGTATTTT; CDR3 protein: CASSIASTDTQYF
clone size: once; D gene: TRBD2; V gene: TRBV5-1; J gene: TRBJ2-3; CDR3 DNA: TGCGCCAGCAGCCCCGGGACTAGCGGCAGCACAGATACGCAGTATTTT; CDR3 protein: CASSPGTSGSTDTQYF
clone size: NA; D gene: NA; V gene: TRBV10-3; J gene: TRBJ2-5; CDR3 DNA: TGTGCCATCAGGGGGGGAGGCCAAGAGACCCAGTACTTC; CDR3 protein: CAIRGGGQETQYF
clone size: NA; D gene: NA; V gene: TRBV10-3; J gene: TRBJ1-3; CDR3 DNA: TGTGCCATCAGAGCCGCGGACTCGGGAAACACCATATATTTT; CDR3 protein: CAIRAADSGNTIYF
clone size: NA; D gene: NA; V gene: TRBV4-1; J gene: TRBJ2-5; CDR3 DNA: TGCGCCAGCAGCCAAGGACTAGGGGGAGAGACCCAGTACTTC; CDR3 protein: CASSQGLGGETQYF
clone size: NA; D gene: NA; V gene: TRBV29-1; J gene: TRBJ1-2; CDR3 DNA: TGCAGCGTCGCCGCGTGGGACGGCTACACCTTC; CDR3 protein: CSVAAWDGYTF
clone size: once; D gene: NA; V gene: TRBV28; J gene: TRBJ1-1; CDR3 DNA: TGTGCCAGCAATACCCTGGGGTGGGGACTGAACACTGAAGCTTTCTTT; CDR3 protein: CASNTLGWGLNTEAFF
clone size: NA; D gene: NA; V gene: TRBV7-9; J gene: TRBJ2-7; CDR3 DNA: TGTGCCAGCAGCCCCGCCGCAGTCTACGAGCAGTACTTC; CDR3 protein: CASSPAAVYEQYF
clone size: NA; D gene: NA; V gene: TRBV29-1; J gene: TRBJ2-7; CDR3 DNA: TGCAGCGTTTTGGGCTCGGGCGAGCAGTACTTC; CDR3 protein: CSVLGSGEQYF
clone size: NA; D gene: NA; V gene: TRBV4-2; J gene: TRBJ2-1; CDR3 DNA: TGTGCCAGCAGCCAAGATTTTAGCGGCTCCTACAATGAGCAGTTCTTC; CDR3 protein: CASSQDFSGSYNEQFF
clone size: NA; D gene: NA; V gene: TRBV2; J gene: TRBJ1-2; CDR3 DNA: TGTGCCAGTTCCGAGCGGGGGCTCTATGGCTACACCTTC; CDR3 protein: CASSERGLYGYTF
clone size: NA; D gene: TRBD2; V gene: TRBV5-1; J gene: TRBJ2-5; CDR3 DNA: TGCGCCAGCAGCCTAGGACTAGCGGGGGGCACGAATGACGGAGAGACCCAGTACTTC; CDR3 protein: CASSLGLAGGTNDGETQYF
clone size: once; D gene: NA; V gene: TRBV24-1; J gene: TRBJ1-5; CDR3 DNA: TGTGCCACCAGTGATCCGGCCCGGGGGAATGCCCAGCATTTT; CDR3 protein: CATSDPARGNAQHF
clone size: NA; D gene: TRBD2; V gene: TRBV7-9; J gene: TRBJ2-1; CDR3 DNA: TGTGCCAGCAGCTTTTATAGCGGGGGGCCCTACAATGAGCAGTTCTTC; CDR3 protein: CASSFYSGGPYNEQFF
clone size: NA; D gene: TRBD1; V gene: TRBV6-5; J gene: TRBJ1-2; CDR3 DNA: TGTGCCAGCAGGACAGAAAGGGGACAGGGCTATGGCTACACCTTC; CDR3 protein: CASRTERGQGYGYTF